Listed here are 21 T cell receptor beta chains from one sample, sequenced in a study of cytomegalovirus exposure and HLA in healthy donors. Primers for the PCR totalled 60 Vbeta and 13 Jbeta. Generated by immunoSEQ multiplex PCR, the TCRdb table keeps only in-frame clones and is missing some. The table has 150,000 to 200,000 clones, about 62% seen once; the top ten hold around 3.2%. Specimen: PBMCs. Source of these receptors: a man aged 35-49 years in good health and CMV-seronegative.

This chain connects TRBV15 to TRBJ2-7, with 7 bases that match TRBD1. The CDR3 loop spans 15 amino acids. CDR1 is LNHNV, CDR2 YYDKDF, per germline (reference sequence). Trimming at V came to 4 bases and at J to 3 bases, leaving 9 bases not matched to a gene. In DNA form, the CDR3 reads TGTGCCACCAGCATAACAGGGGAAAAAAACTACGAGCAGTACTTC. Protein: CATSITGEKNYEQYF.

This chain connects TRBV7-8 to TRBJ2-3, with 7 positions matching TRBD2. V dropped 2 bases and J dropped 5; count of bases not matched to a gene: 7. CDR3 length equals 15 residues. Germline V gene sequence: CDR1 SGHVS, CDR2 FQNEAQ. CDR3 in DNA: TGTGCCAGCAGCTTAAGGGCGGGAGTGGAAGATACGCAGTATTTT. Translated, it gives CASSLRAGVEDTQYF.

The chain recombines TRBV27 with TRBJ2-3; 8 nucleotides align to TRBD2. The CDR3 has 16 residues. J gave up 0 bases and V 8 bases, and 10 bases lay outside the gene matches. Germline V lookup: CDR1 MNHEY, CDR2 SMNVEV (reference sequence). The CDR3 here is CASSGRAAVSTDTQYF. CDR3 bases: TGTGCCAGCTCCGGGAGGGCCGCCGTTAGCACAGATACGCAGTATTTT.

V is TRBV23-1 and J is TRBJ1-6; unclear D gene. TRBV23-1 is an open reading frame, and its role is uncertain. This CDR3 comprises 15 residues. V shed 4 bases and J shed 0 bases, with 7 bases lying between them. In DNA form, the CDR3 reads TGCGCCAGCAGTCCTGCGAGCTCCTATAATTCACCCCTCCACTTT. This sequence encodes CASSPASSYNSPLHF.

The V gene is TRBV6-4, the J gene TRBJ2-3, with 7 bases that match TRBD2. Germline V gene data show CDR1 as MRHNA and CDR2 as SNTAGT. Unmatched junction bases numbered 9, after V lost 0 bases and J lost 6 bases. This CDR3 has 16 amino acids. The CDR3 spells CASSDSVGGGGDTQYF. As DNA, the CDR3 is TGTGCCAGCAGTGACTCAGTTGGCGGGGGTGGTGATACGCAGTATTTT.

The chain has TRBV30 and TRBJ2-4, with D maybe TRBD2 (7 bases). CDR1 is GTSNPN and CDR2 is SVGIG in the germline V gene (reference sequence). With 1 base removed from V and 8 bases from J, the gap between germline ends came to 18 bases. CDR3 length: 15 residues. The DNA for the CDR3 is TGTGCCTGGAGTGGGGGGGGGCGGGAGTGGGACATTCAGTACTTC. Amino acids: CAWSGGGREWDIQYF.

This clone turned up a few times. The chain recombines TRBV6-6 with TRBJ1-2; D is possibly TRBD1 (6 bases). The CDR3 covers 14 residues. V was clipped by 5 bases and J by 6 bases, with 16 bases between them. The germline CDR1 and CDR2 sequences are MNHNY and SVGAGI (reference sequence). The DNA of the CDR3 is TGTGCCAGCAGTCGTCGGACAGCCAGCGATGGCTACACCTTC. Its protein product is CASSRRTASDGYTF.

This clone has a handful of counts. The chain links TRBV7-2 to TRBJ2-3; the match to TRBD1 covers 8 bases. The CDR3 runs to 14 residues. After removal of 5 bases from V and 6 bases from J, the junction contained 7 bases not matched to a gene. Germline CDR1 and CDR2: SGHTA and FQGNSA. The CDR3 DNA is TGTGCCAGCAGCCAGACAGGGGACGTGGATACGCAGTATTTT. Its translation is CASSQTGDVDTQYF.

The chain uses TRBV7-9 and TRBJ2-1, with no clear D. V was clipped by 5 bases and J by 0 bases, with 11 bases between them. CDR3 length equals 15 residues. Germline V gives CDR1 SEHNR, CDR2 FQNEAQ (reference sequence). Written as DNA, the CDR3 is TGTGCCAGCAGCCACGACGGCGGCTCCTACAATGAGCAGTTCTTC. Translated, it gives CASSHDGGSYNEQFF.

As concerns this clone: The same CDR3 also results from other DNA sequences found in this sample. The chain couples TRBV11-1 to TRBJ2-1; 8 nucleotides align to TRBD1. The CDR3 has 15 residues. V lost 4 bases and J lost 3; bases outside the gene matches: 5. In germline, CDR1 is SGHAT, CDR2 FQDESV (reference sequence). The CDR3 loop reads CASSSSGTGYNEQFF. Here the CDR3 DNA reads TGTGCCAGCAGCTCCTCCGGGACAGGCTACAATGAGCAGTTCTTC.

In this sample, this clone turned up a few times. V gene TRBV6-6 combines with J gene TRBJ1-6; 8 bases are a match to TRBD1. CDR1 and CDR2 (germline): MNHNY, SVGAGI (reference sequence). The V and J ends lost 8 bases and 7 bases, in that order; junction bases with no gene match: 7. The CDR3 contains 14 residues. DNA of the CDR3: TGTGCCAGCCGGCTGGGACAGGCGAATTCACCCCTCCACTTT. Translated: CASRLGQANSPLHF.

The rearrangement uses TRBV30 and TRBJ2-7; TRBD1 might be the D (5 bases). The CDR3 runs 15 residues. CDR1 is GTSNPN and CDR2 is SVGIG in the germline V gene (reference sequence). V was shortened by 0 bases and J by 2 bases, with 14 bases between the two germline ends. Here the CDR3 reads CAWSVPGQAPYEQYF. CDR3 DNA sequence: TGTGCCTGGAGTGTCCCCGGACAAGCGCCCTACGAGCAGTACTTC.

Only a few counts were recorded for this clone. The V and J genes are TRBV4-1 and TRBJ2-3; TRBD2 aligns across 11 bases. This CDR3 contains 16 residues. V lost 0 bases, J lost 8 bases, and 7 bases stayed unmatched. CDR1 is MGHRA, CDR2 YSYEKL, per germline. The CDR3 bases are TGCGCCAGCAGCCAAGATGGGCTAGCGGGGGGTCGTACGCAGTATTTT. Its protein is CASSQDGLAGGRTQYF.

The chain recombines TRBV6-1 with TRBJ2-5, with TRBD1 matching 7 bases. The V segment lost 2 bases and the J segment 7 bases; nucleotides outside the gene matches: 4. This CDR3 is 13 amino acids long. Germline loops: CDR1 MNHNS, CDR2 SASEGT. In DNA form, the CDR3 reads TGTGCCAGCAGTGAAACAGGGGCCACGACCCAGTACTTC. It encodes CASSETGATTQYF.

The chain employs TRBV28 and TRBJ2-7, with 7 positions matching TRBD1. With V trimmed by 3 bases and J by 2 bases, 13 bases remained unmatched. The CDR3 has 17 amino acids. Germline-derived CDR1 and CDR2 are MDHEN and SYDVKM. CDR3 DNA: TGTGCCAGCAGTTTTCCCCCTAACAGGGGTCCCACCTACGAGCAGTACTTC. Protein: CASSFPPNRGPTYEQYF. Combining the CDR3 with reference TRBV28 and TRBJ2-7 gives the whole variable domain DVKVTQSSRYLVKRTGEKVFLECVQDMDHENMFWYRQDPGLGLRLIYFSYDVKMKEKGDIPEGYSVSREKKERFSLILESASTNQTSMYLCASSFPPNRGPTYEQYFGPGTRLTVT.

The V and J genes are TRBV2 and TRBJ1-5; 7 bases match TRBD1. Trimming cost V 8 bases and J 0 bases; bases outside gene matches: 1. The germline V gene has CDR1 SNHLY and CDR2 FYNNEI. There are 13 residues in the CDR3. The CDR3 sequence is CASWTGSNQPQHF. CDR3 nucleotide sequence: TGTGCCAGCTGGACAGGTAGCAATCAGCCCCAGCATTTT.

V and J are TRBV7-8 and TRBJ1-5; 7 bases are shared with TRBD1. Germline loops: CDR1 SGHVS, CDR2 FQNEAQ. V was clipped by 2 bases and J by 2 bases; unmatched bases: 6. This CDR3 region has 16 residues. CDR3 protein: CASSLLETGGNQPQHF. CDR3 bases: TGTGCCAGCAGCTTATTAGAAACAGGGGGCAATCAGCCCCAGCATTTT.

The chain has TRBV19 and TRBJ1-5; D is unresolved. Trimming removed 3 bases at V and 5 bases at J, with 5 bases between. Germline CDR1 is LNHDA and CDR2 is SQIVND (reference sequence). This CDR3 has 12 amino acids. DNA of the CDR3: TGTGCCAGTAGTATGGCAGATCAGCCCCAGCATTTT. Amino acids: CASSMADQPQHF.

V gene TRBV6-4 combines with J gene TRBJ1-1; a possible D gene is TRBD1 (5 bases). Trimming removed 6 bases from V and 0 bases from J, with 11 bases in between. This CDR3 has 14 amino acids. Per germline, CDR1 MRHNA and CDR2 SNTAGT. The chain's CDR3 is CASSRGGLNTEAFF. CDR3 coding DNA: TGTGCCAGCAGCCGCGGGGGGTTGAACACTGAAGCTTTCTTT.

The chain uses TRBV6-5 and TRBJ2-5, with 7 bases matching TRBD2. The DNA end is more similar to TRBJ2-7, so the J call may be wrong. Germline CDR1 and CDR2: MNHEY and SVGAGI. This CDR3 is 13 amino acids long. The CDR3 protein is CASSKLASYEQYF. CDR3 sequence (DNA): TGTGCCAGCAGTAAACTAGCGTCCTACGAGCAGTACTTC.

The V call is TRBV2, the J call TRBJ1-5, with D possibly matching TRBD1 (6 bases). Germline CDR1 and CDR2: SNHLY and FYNNEI. The CDR3 loop spans 15 amino acids. V was cut by 1 base and J by 7 bases, with 14 bases left in between. CDR3 in DNA: TGTGCCAGCAGTGAAGAACGGGGGCGGGGGCAGCCCCAGCATTTT. This codes for CASSEERGRGQPQHF.